In this sample, the clone carrying this T cell receptor (beta chain) turned up a few times. The sample is drawn from a study of T cells in Graves' hyperthyroidism and ophthalmopathy. From RNA transcripts, TCR beta CDR3 regions were amplified. The HTBI set primed first-round TCR CDR3 RT-PCR. MiXCR was run by TCRdb on the multiplex PCR reads, yielding one entry per CDR3 protein. The sample shows hundreds of thousands of distinct CDR3 sequences, about 45% of them seen only once. The V gene lost 4 bases and the J gene lost 1 base, with 10 bases spanning the gap. This CDR3 contains 14 residues. CDR1 is SGHTA and CDR2 is FQGNSA in the germline V gene.

J is TRBJ2-5 and V is TRBV7-2; tentatively, D is TRBD2 (5 bases). The origin of this receptor is an adult man with Graves' disease, either hyperthyroidism or ophthalmopathy (not recorded which). The sequenced sample consisted of peripheral blood or thyroid tissue (not recorded which). The CDR3 protein is CASSSSTTQETQYF. As DNA, the CDR3 is TGTGCCAGCAGCTCATCGACTACCCAAGAGACCCAGTACTTC.